A single sample is the source of the 27 T cell receptor beta chains below, sequenced in a study of T cell changes during pregnancy in multiple sclerosis. Repertoires were generated with immunoSEQ multiplex PCR, while TCRdb's copy carries only in-frame clones and drops some. The sample has about 52,000 clones; around 94% are singletons. The source material was CD4+ T cells from peripheral blood mononuclear cells, sampled before pregnancy. The origin of the receptors is a female donor with multiple sclerosis, enrolled in a pregnancy study.

The chain links TRBV5-1 to TRBJ1-2, with D hard to call. Deletions cut 0 bases from V and 8 bases from J, with 11 bases between. The CDR3 is made up of 13 amino acids. Germline CDR1 is SGHRS and CDR2 is YFSETQ. CDR3 sequence (DNA): TGCGCCAGCAGCTTGGGACCGGAGTACGGCTACACCTTC. It specifies CASSLGPEYGYTF.

This chain joins TRBV2 and TRBJ2-7, with 13 nucleotides matching TRBD2. The ends lost 8 bases at V and 5 bases at J; junction bases unmatched: 6. Germline loops: CDR1 SNHLY, CDR2 FYNNEI. The CDR3 contains 14 residues. CDR3 in DNA: TGTGCCAGCTGCTGGACTAGCGGGAGCGACGAGCAGTACTTC. It codes for CASCWTSGSDEQYF. The full variable domain, with the rest looked up from reference TRBV2 and TRBJ2-7, is EPEVTQTPSHQVTQMGQEVILRCVPISNHLYFYWYRQILGQKVEFLVSFYNNEISEKSEIFDDQFSVERPDGSNFTLKIRSTKLEDSAMYFCASCWTSGSDEQYFGPGTRLTVT.

This clone came up once. This chain connects TRBV10-3 to TRBJ2-7; 14 bases are a match to TRBD2. V shed 0 bases and J 4 bases; nucleotides not matched to a gene: 5. This CDR3 contains 17 residues. Germline V gives CDR1 ENHRY, CDR2 SYGVKD. CDR3 nucleotide sequence: TGTGCCATCAGTGAGTCAAGACTAGCGGGAGGGCGGTACGAGCAGTACTTC. Translated, it gives CAISESRLAGGRYEQYF.

V is TRBV6-5 and J is TRBJ2-6, with TRBD2 as a possible D gene (7 bases). Trimming removed 0 bases at V and 3 bases at J, with 9 bases between. This CDR3 comprises 16 residues. CDR1 and CDR2 (germline): MNHEY, SVGAGI. CDR3 coding DNA: TGTGCCAGCAGTTACTCGGGGGGGCGTGGGGCCAACGTCCTGACTTTC. It is translated as CASSYSGGRGANVLTF.

The chain is built from TRBV4-1 and TRBJ2-7; D is undetermined. V lost 4 bases and J 4 bases, leaving 11 bases between the germline ends. The length of the CDR3 is 13 residues. Germline CDR1 is MGHRA and CDR2 is YSYEKL. Written as DNA, the CDR3 is TGCGCCAGCAGCCGAGAGGAGATGTACGAGCAGTACTTC. Its protein product is CASSREEMYEQYF.

This chain joins TRBV11-3 and TRBJ2-5; 11 nucleotides line up with TRBD1. V dropped 5 bases and J dropped 5; count of bases not matched to a gene: 7. The CDR3 extends over 15 amino acids. Germline V gives CDR1 SGHNT, CDR2 YENEEA. CDR3 bases: TGTGCCAGCAGCACCGGACAGGGGGCAGGCGAGACCCAGTACTTC. This codes for CASSTGQGAGETQYF.

The DNA of the CDR3 is TGTGCCAGCAGTGGATTGTCTAGCGGGAGGGCGTCCACAGATACGCAGTATTTT. Amino acids: CASSGLSSGRASTDTQYF. The V and J genes are TRBV25-1 and TRBJ2-3, with 12 bases lining up with TRBD2. Unmatched junction bases numbered 10, after V lost 4 bases and J lost 2 bases. This CDR3 region has 18 residues. Germline CDR1 is MGHDK and CDR2 is SYGVNS.

V gene TRBV5-1 combines with J gene TRBJ1-1, with a tentative D call TRBD1 (5 bases). This CDR3 is 14 amino acids long. Germline CDR1 SGHRS, CDR2 YFSETQ. V lost 4 bases to trimming and J lost 1 base, with 11 bases between them. DNA of the CDR3: TGCGCCAGCAGCGTGGACGGACAGAACACTGAAGCTTTCTTT. This codes for CASSVDGQNTEAFF.

The gene calls are TRBV2 and TRBJ2-1; 7 bases fit TRBD2. Trimming removed 6 bases from V and 10 bases from J; junction bases left unmatched: 15. The germline gives CDR1 SNHLY, CDR2 FYNNEI. This CDR3 is built from 15 residues. CDR3 DNA: TGTGCCAGCAGGCCCGAAGCCGCCGGGACTAAGGAGCAGTTCTTC. It translates to CASRPEAAGTKEQFF.

The J gene is TRBJ2-2, the V gene TRBV25-1, with TRBD1 matching 9 bases. The CDR3 contains 16 residues. Looked up from germline, CDR1 is MGHDK and CDR2 is SYGVNS. The J segment lost 3 bases and the V segment lost 2 bases, leaving 4 bases of the junction unmatched. The CDR3 DNA follows: TGTGCCAGCAGTGAACGCGGGACAGGGCACACCGGGGAGCTGTTTTTT. Its protein is CASSERGTGHTGELFF.

This rearrangement joins TRBV7-3 to TRBJ2-1; D perhaps matches TRBD2 (5 bases). In germline, CDR1 is SGHTA, CDR2 FQGTGA. V dropped 0 bases and J dropped 9 bases, with 12 bases sitting between them. CDR3 length: 14 amino acids. The CDR3 DNA reads TGTGCCAGCAGCTTAACGGGGAGCATTGGTGAGCAGTTCTTC. This codes for CASSLTGSIGEQFF.

The rearrangement links TRBV5-5 to TRBJ2-1; TRBD1 is a possible D gene (5 bases). Deletions cut 1 base from V and 7 bases from J, with 18 bases between. CDR1 is SGHKS and CDR2 is YYEKEE in the germline V gene (reference sequence). The CDR3 has 16 amino acids. CDR3 in DNA: TGTGCCAGCAGCTTGTCCCAGGGAATATTGGGGAATGAGCAGTTCTTC. As protein: CASSLSQGILGNEQFF. Together with reference TRBV5-5 and TRBJ2-1, the CDR3 gives the full variable domain: DAGVTQSPTHLIKTRGQQVTLRCSPISGHKSVSWYQQVLGQGPQFIFQYYEKEERGRGNFPDRFSARQFPNYSSELNVNALLLGDSALYLCASSLSQGILGNEQFFGPGTRLTVL.

The sample holds a few counts of this clone. The J gene is TRBJ2-5, the V gene TRBV7-9; 10 bases align to TRBD2. The length of the CDR3 is 19 residues. V was pared by 0 bases and J by 5 bases, with 15 bases of the junction left unmatched. Germline CDR1 and CDR2: SEHNR and FQNEAQ (reference sequence). The CDR3 here is CASSLAGLAGALLSETQYF. The CDR3 DNA follows: TGTGCCAGCAGCTTAGCGGGGCTAGCGGGGGCCCTTTTGTCTGAGACCCAGTACTTC.

This chain connects TRBV19 to TRBJ1-2, with D perhaps TRBD1 (5 bases). The V end lost 2 bases, the J end lost 6 bases, and 10 bases lay between the germline ends. The CDR3 length is 13 residues. Germline CDR1 is LNHDA and CDR2 is SQIVND (reference sequence). The CDR3 loop reads CASSIQGPHGYTF. The CDR3 bases are TGTGCCAGTAGTATACAGGGTCCCCATGGCTACACCTTC.

The chain uses TRBV6-6 and TRBJ1-1; TRBD1 aligns across 12 bases. This CDR3 comprises 15 residues. Germline V gives CDR1 MNHNY, CDR2 SVGAGI (reference sequence). V gave up 5 bases and J gave up 6 bases; unmatched junction bases: 7. The CDR3 is CASSQTGTGGSEAFF. The CDR3 coding sequence is TGTGCCAGCAGTCAGACCGGGACAGGGGGCTCTGAAGCTTTCTTT.

The chain uses TRBV14 and TRBJ1-1, with TRBD1 matching 7 bases. Looked up from germline, CDR1 is SGHDN and CDR2 is FVKESK. CDR3 length: 13 amino acids. The junction had 5 bases not matched to a gene; V was cut back by 6 bases and J by 4 bases. The CDR3 here is CASRRGQTTEAFF. The DNA for the CDR3 is TGTGCCAGCAGAAGGGGACAGACCACTGAAGCTTTCTTT.

The chain uses TRBV5-1 and TRBJ2-1; TRBD2 matches 8 bases. The V segment lost 7 bases and the J segment 7 bases; nucleotides outside the gene matches: 13. CDR3 length: 15 amino acids. Looked up from germline, CDR1 is SGHRS and CDR2 is YFSETQ. The CDR3 DNA is TGCGCCAGCGGGGACGGGAGGGCCGCGGGAAATGAGCAGTTCTTC. Protein product: CASGDGRAAGNEQFF.

J is TRBJ2-3 and V is TRBV30, with 8 bases that match TRBD2. The CDR3 covers 15 residues. Trimming took 5 bases from V and 1 from J; bases not matched to a gene: 8. Germline loops: CDR1 GTSNPN, CDR2 SVGIG (reference sequence). Here the CDR3 reads CAWEIFGGGTDTQYF. The DNA for the CDR3 is TGTGCCTGGGAAATATTCGGGGGGGGCACAGATACGCAGTATTTT. Together with reference TRBV30 and TRBJ2-3, the CDR3 gives the full variable domain: SQTIHQWPATLVQPVGSPLSLECTVEGTSNPNLYWYRQAAGRGLQLLFYSVGIGQISSEVPQNLSASRPQDRQFILSSKKLLLSDSGFYLCAWEIFGGGTDTQYFGPGTRLTVL.

This clone appeared once. V usage is TRBV27 and J usage is TRBJ2-7; TRBD1 matches at 9 bases. The V gene's germline CDR1 is MNHEY and CDR2 SMNVEV (reference sequence). J was trimmed by 3 bases and V by 10 bases; bases with no gene match: 13. CDR3 size: 15 residues. Here the CDR3 reads CATGPGDRALYEQYF. The CDR3 DNA reads as TGTGCCACAGGTCCGGGGGACAGGGCCCTCTACGAGCAGTACTTC.

The V call is TRBV28, the J call TRBJ1-2; D ambiguous. Trimming removed 4 bases from V and 3 bases from J, with 12 bases in between. Germline CDR1 MDHEN, CDR2 SYDVKM. The CDR3 length is 14 residues. CDR3 coding DNA: TGTGCCAGCAGTTCCCCCCGGGGAGACTATGGCTACACCTTC. It encodes CASSSPRGDYGYTF.

The rearrangement links TRBV4-2 to TRBJ2-7; 8 bases fit TRBD1. CDR3 length: 15 amino acids. Germline lookup yields CDR1 LGHNA and CDR2 YNFKEQ. J lost 3 bases, V lost 0 bases, and 4 bases had no gene match. CDR3 sequence: CASSQDDRGIYEQYF. CDR3 nucleotides: TGTGCCAGCAGCCAAGATGACAGGGGAATCTACGAGCAGTACTTC.

This clone has just a few counts. This sequence joins TRBV15 and TRBJ1-4; a weak D match, TRBD1 (6 bases). Germline loops: CDR1 LNHNV, CDR2 YYDKDF (reference sequence). The CDR3 is 13 residues long. V was cut by 1 base and J by 8 bases, with 8 bases left in between. The CDR3, as DNA: TGTGCCACCAGCAGAGGCCAGGGGGAAAAACTGTTTTTT. Its protein is CATSRGQGEKLFF.

In DNA, the CDR3 is TGTGCAAGTCGCTTAGCGGGACAGGGGAACTATGGCTACACCTTC. It specifies CASRLAGQGNYGYTF. The chain uses TRBV12-2 and TRBJ1-2; whether TRBD1, the table's D call, matches the DNA was not checked. TRBV12-2 is described as a pseudogene. The CDR3 sequence is 15 residues long.

The chain links TRBV11-1 to TRBJ2-3; tentative D call: TRBD2 (6 bases). The CDR3 extends over 16 amino acids. V gave up 5 bases and J gave up 3 bases, with 18 bases separating them. In germline, CDR1 is SGHAT, CDR2 FQDESV (reference sequence). CDR3 coding DNA: TGTGCCAGCAGCACCTACGCGGGAAAGGGGACAGATACGCAGTATTTT. Translated, it gives CASSTYAGKGTDTQYF. Together with reference TRBV11-1 and TRBJ2-3, the CDR3 gives the full variable domain: EAEVAQSPRYKITEKSQAVAFWCDPISGHATLYWYRQILGQGPELLVQFQDESVVDDSQLPKDRFSAERLKGVDSTLKIQPAELGDSAMYLCASSTYAGKGTDTQYFGPGTRLTVL.

V and J are TRBV1 and TRBJ2-1; TRBD2 is taken as the D call from the table, unchecked against the DNA. TRBV1 is a documented pseudogene. This CDR3 comprises 17 residues. Written as DNA, the CDR3 is TGCACCAGCAGCCACCCCTATAGCGGGAGGAACTACAATGAGCAGTTCTTC. This gives the protein CTSSHPYSGRNYNEQFF.

The chain links TRBV30 to TRBJ1-2; perhaps TRBD1 as D (5 bases). Germline-derived CDR1 and CDR2 are GTSNPN and SVGIG (reference sequence). Trimming shortened V by 0 bases and J by 7 bases, and 18 bases separated the two germline ends. The CDR3 spans 15 residues. CDR3 DNA sequence: TGTGCCTGGAGTGTGTTAAGGGGCGCGGGATCTGGCTACACCTTC. It codes for CAWSVLRGAGSGYTF.

CDR3 region: CASSSGLAGTDTQYF. DNA of the CDR3: TGTGCCAGCAGTTCGGGACTAGCGGGAACAGATACGCAGTATTTT. The V call is TRBV6-6, the J call TRBJ2-3, with 13 positions matching TRBD2. Germline assignment: CDR1 MNHNY and CDR2 SVGAGI (reference sequence). V trimming: 4 bases; J trimming: 3 bases; junction bases outside the gene matches: 1. The CDR3 runs 15 residues.